This TCR beta chain emerged from a study of T cells in Graves' hyperthyroidism and ophthalmopathy. About the research overall: Initial diagnosis, before any treatment, was when peripheral blood was collected. General study findings and limits: Blood also showed most of the thyroid clonotypes that were expanded above 0.001. Separation of ophthalmopathy from stable hyperthyroidism was achieved by a 13 V-J model.

V lost 4 bases to trimming and J lost 2 bases, with 12 bases between them. CDR1 MDHEN and CDR2 SYDVKM come from the germline V gene. The CDR3 is made up of 14 amino acids. Details on this clonotype: The antigen is not known.

Diagnoses rested on clinical symptoms, serum thyroxine and TRAb, thyroid ultrasound and orbital computed tomography. The source material, RNA transcripts, was used to amplify TCR beta CDR3 regions. An initial round of RT-PCR targeting the TCR CDR3 relied on the HTBI primer set. One entry per CDR3 protein results from TCRdb running MiXCR on the multiplex PCR reads. Here the sample spans about half a million distinct CDR3 sequences, 15% to 20% being singletons. The chain uses TRBV28 and TRBJ2-7; D tentatively fits TRBD1 or TRBD2 (5 bases each). This receptor was obtained from a woman between 25 and 40 years old with Graves' ophthalmopathy. The sequenced sample consisted of blood. CDR3 coding DNA: TGTGCCAGCAGTTCCCGGGACCCGACCTACGAGCAGTACTTC. Translation gives CASSSRDPTYEQYF.